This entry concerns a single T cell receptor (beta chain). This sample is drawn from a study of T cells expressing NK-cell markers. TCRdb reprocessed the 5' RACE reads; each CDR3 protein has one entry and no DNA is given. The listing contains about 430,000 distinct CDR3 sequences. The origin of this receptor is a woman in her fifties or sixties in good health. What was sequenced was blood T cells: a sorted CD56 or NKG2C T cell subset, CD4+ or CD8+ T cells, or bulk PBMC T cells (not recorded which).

CDR3 protein: CASSAAGTPPDTQYF. This sequence joins TRBV5-1 and TRBJ2-3; the D gene TCRdb calls, TRBD1, cannot be checked with no DNA. The CDR3 contains 15 residues. Germline values: CDR1 SGHRS, CDR2 YFSETQ. Variable domain in full (rest from reference TRBV5-1 and TRBJ2-3): KAGVTQTPRYLIKTRGQQVTLSCSPISGHRSVSWYQQTPGQGLQFLFEYFSETQRNKGNFPGRFSGRQFSNSRSEMNVSTLELGDSALYLCASSAAGTPPDTQYFGPGTRLTVL.